This T cell receptor (beta chain) was recovered during a study of shared clonotypes between healthy human individuals. Findings of the study overall: Among several donors, 4.5% to 5.5% of naive CD4 clonotypes were found in common.

A word on this clone: Its antigen is not identified.

Clones were sequenced by immunoSEQ multiplex PCR, and TCRdb holds only the in-frame ones, with some missing. There are some 630,000 clones in the sample; about two thirds occur only once, and under 2% lies in the top ten. Sequenced input: memory CD4+ T cells sorted from blood. Subset in this sample: CD45RA-negative fraction. This TCR derives from a woman aged 30 to 39 in good health.

The CDR3 sequence is CAISPGLAQTYEQYF. In DNA form, the CDR3 reads TGTGCCATCAGCCCCGGACTAGCGCAGACCTACGAGCAGTACTTC. J is TRBJ2-7 and V is TRBV10-3, with TRBD2 matching over 9 bases. V shed 6 bases, J shed 2 bases, and the junction held 8 bases outside the gene matches. CDR1 is ENHRY, CDR2 SYGVKD, per germline. This CDR3 comprises 15 residues.